A selection of T cell receptor beta chains follows, all from one sample in a study of cytomegalovirus exposure and HLA in healthy donors. The repertoire was sequenced with immunoSEQ multiplex PCR; TCRdb's copy has only in-frame clones and lacks some. The sample has fewer than 200,000 clones, roughly 77% seen once. Sequencing was performed on PBMCs. All receptors come from a man aged 40-50 years in good health and CMV-seropositive. The conserved cysteine and the conserved F or W are not part of the CDR3 here. Fields, in order: V gene, J gene, D gene, CDR3 protein. D genes are given only for firm matches.

TRBV19	TRBJ2-5	TRBD2	ASSSRPSGQETQY
TRBV16	TRBJ1-2	TRBD1	ASSQSDRGSYGYT
TRBV7-2	TRBJ2-3	-	ASSSQGGAGTDTQY
TRBV7-3	TRBJ1-1	-	ASSLTGSGEISTEAF
TRBV28	TRBJ1-4	-	ATRGTNEKLF
TRBV27	TRBJ2-1	-	ASSSTLSGFGGNEQF
TRBV5-6	TRBJ1-1	-	ASSLRGRNTEAF
TRBV21-1	TRBJ2-7	-	ASTPPGQGSYEQY
TRBV30	TRBJ2-7	TRBD2	ACSGGSYEQY
TRBV7-9	TRBJ1-1	TRBD1	ASSLGDRGGTEAF
TRBV4-2	TRBJ1-1	TRBD1	ASSLRTGTLNTEAF
TRBV19	TRBJ2-6	-	ASSISGTGANVLT
TRBV7-9	TRBJ2-5	-	ASRFVPRETQY
TRBV28	TRBJ2-7	TRBD1	ASYRQGETYEQY
TRBV7-2	TRBJ2-5	TRBD2	ASSQGLEETQY
TRBV7-9	TRBJ2-1	-	ASSSTGRGGYNEQF
TRBV9	TRBJ2-5	TRBD2	ASSVDSGRGETQY
TRBV2	TRBJ2-6	-	ASRPYSSGANVLT
TRBV18	TRBJ1-4	TRBD1	ASSPGQGGEKLF
TRBV13	TRBJ1-4	-	ASSLSNEKLF
TRBV28	TRBJ2-7	-	ASSPTADAGYEQY
TRBV18	TRBJ1-2	-	ASSPPGHDYGYT
TRBV28	TRBJ1-1	-	ASSLSPGRRSTEAF
TRBV5-1	TRBJ1-4	-	ASSPQENEKLF
TRBV5-6	TRBJ2-1	-	ASSFPIGGSHNEQF
TRBV7-9	TRBJ1-6	-	ASSATGSNSPLH
TRBV12-5	TRBJ1-1	-	ASGLASTEAF
TRBV5-1	TRBJ1-1	-	ASRDQGGEAF
TRBV19	TRBJ2-3	TRBD2	ASTPLAGGYSTDTQY
TRBV9	TRBJ2-5	-	ASSVGWAEQETQY
TRBV18	TRBJ2-7	-	ASSSYSSYEQY
TRBV14	TRBJ1-1	-	ASSLRTDPNTEAF
TRBV28	TRBJ2-7	-	ASSTRDKSPYEQY
TRBV7-3	TRBJ2-7	TRBD2	ASSLVLAGGAQY
TRBV14	TRBJ1-1	TRBD1	ASSPPGQLRNTEAF
TRBV5-4	TRBJ1-1	-	ASSLTGKTEAF
TRBV7-9	TRBJ2-3	-	ASSLGDRLNTDTQY
TRBV4-1	TRBJ1-6	TRBD1	ASSPRGQGVSPLH
TRBV18	TRBJ2-2	-	ASSLRVASNTGELF
TRBV27	TRBJ1-3	TRBD1	ASRRGTGAMGNTIY
TRBV25-1	TRBJ1-2	TRBD1	ASSESGGQGNYGYT
TRBV9	TRBJ2-2	TRBD1	ASSVLGTGGTGELF
TRBV27	TRBJ1-2	TRBD1	ASSDGQGSNGYT